This paragraph reports one TCR beta chain. Everyone who took part was 18 to 89 years old, and they came from about 25 US areas. The germline V and J ends were trimmed by 11 bases and 2 bases, with 18 bases remaining between them. CDR3 size: 15 residues. Germline V gives CDR1 MNHEY, CDR2 SMNVEV (reference sequence). This sample was taken from a study of blood T cell repertoires in COVID-19. The assay was immunoSEQ multiplex PCR, and TCRdb's table has in-frame clones only and misses some. The repertoire holds roughly 140,000 clones, with over 70% as singletons. Sequencing was carried out using PBMCs or T cells enriched from blood (not recorded which). The chain joins TRBV27 to TRBJ2-2; the D gene is possibly TRBD2 (7 bases). The receptor was isolated from a man aged 50 or older in a cohort exposed to, infected with or recovered from COVID-19 (not recorded which). CDR3 nucleotides: TGTGCCTCTAGGACTAGGGGGTTTAACACCGGGGAGCTGTTTTTT. It is translated as CASRTRGFNTGELFF.